The 32 T cell receptor beta chains given below trace back to one sample, sequenced in a study of blood T cell repertoires in COVID-19. Here immunoSEQ multiplex PCR was the method, and the copy in TCRdb shows in-frame clones only, minus some. The sample holds about 45,000 clones, around 80% seen once. The sequencing sample was made of peripheral blood. The receptors here all came from a human donor in a cohort sampled during active COVID-19.

This clone was counted only a few times. The genes are TRBV12-5 and TRBJ2-7; D is uncertain. Looked up from germline, CDR1 is LGHNT and CDR2 is FRNRAP. The CDR3 has 12 residues. V shed 6 bases and J shed 5 bases, with 11 bases lying between them. The DNA of the CDR3 is TGTGCTAGTGGGACTTGTCGGAACGAGCAGTACTTC. It yields the protein CASGTCRNEQYF.

The V and J genes are TRBV28 and TRBJ1-3; TRBD1 matches 8 bases. Trimming cost V 6 bases and J 3 bases; bases outside gene matches: 4. Per germline, CDR1 MDHEN and CDR2 SYDVKM. The CDR3 is 14 amino acids. The CDR3: CASSQDRVGNTIYF. The CDR3 coding sequence is TGTGCCAGCAGCCAGGACAGGGTTGGAAACACCATATATTTT.

This chain joins TRBV11-2 and TRBJ2-5; D not resolved. Per the germline V gene, CDR1 is SGHAT and CDR2 is FQNNGV. This CDR3 is 11 amino acids long. V lost 4 bases to trimming and J lost 5 bases, with 5 bases between them. DNA for the CDR3: TGTGCCAGCAGCTCCGGGGAGACCCAGTACTTC. Amino acid sequence: CASSSGETQYF.

This sequence joins TRBV10-2 and TRBJ2-3, with D maybe TRBD2 (5 bases). Germline V gene lookup returns CDR1 WSHSY and CDR2 SAAADI. Trimming took 3 bases from V and 6 from J, leaving 10 bases between them. The CDR3 length is 13 residues. The DNA for the CDR3 is TGCGCCAGCAGTGACGGCGGGCCGGATACGCAGTATTTT. Its translation is CASSDGGPDTQYF.

The CDR3 here is CASRDQGVADTQYF. CDR3 coding DNA: TGTGCCAGTAGAGACCAGGGGGTGGCAGATACGCAGTATTTT. The chain joins TRBV19 to TRBJ2-3, with 7 nucleotides matching TRBD1. The CDR3 sequence is 14 residues long. V lost 6 bases, J lost 4 bases, and 7 bases stayed unmatched. The germline V gene has CDR1 LNHDA and CDR2 SQIVND (reference sequence).

The V call is TRBV2, the J call TRBJ2-1; TRBD2 matches 8 bases. The CDR3 length is 17 residues. After removal of 5 bases from V and 0 bases from J, the junction contained 9 bases not matched to a gene. Germline V CDR1 and CDR2: SNHLY, FYNNEI. CDR3 sequence (DNA): TGTGCCAGCAGTAAAACAGTAGCGGGGAGCTCCTACAATGAGCAGTTCTTC. Its translation is CASSKTVAGSSYNEQFF.

The CDR3: CASKATSGPYEQYF. The CDR3 region has the DNA TGTGCCAGCAAAGCGACTAGCGGCCCCTACGAGCAGTACTTC. The chain links TRBV28 to TRBJ2-7; 9 positions agree with TRBD2. This CDR3 comprises 14 residues. Germline V gene lookup returns CDR1 MDHEN and CDR2 SYDVKM. The ends lost 7 bases at V and 2 bases at J; junction bases unmatched: 6.

This clone was counted a few times. The gene calls are TRBV6-1 and TRBJ2-1; D is undetermined. The CDR3 sequence is 13 residues long. CDR1 and CDR2 (germline): MNHNS, SASEGT. Between the trimmed V and J ends, which lost 5 bases and 7 bases, there was a span of 12 bases. In DNA, the CDR3 is TGTGCCAGCAGTCCGCCCGGAGCGAATGAGCAGTTCTTC. Amino acids: CASSPPGANEQFF.

The CDR3 reads CASSFNLPGLAGASSTDTQYF. The CDR3 region has the DNA TGCGCCAGCAGCTTCAACTTACCAGGACTAGCGGGAGCCTCTAGCACAGATACGCAGTATTTT. The chain is built from TRBV5-1 and TRBJ2-3, with 13 positions matching TRBD2. V lost 2 bases, J lost 0 bases, and 15 bases stayed unmatched. Germline CDR1 is SGHRS and CDR2 is YFSETQ. The CDR3 has 21 residues.

The chain carries TRBV19 and TRBJ2-7; a possible D gene is TRBD1 (5 bases). The CDR3 is 12 amino acids. Germline CDR1 reads LNHDA; CDR2 reads SQIVND (reference sequence). V was cut by 8 bases and J by 2 bases, with 10 bases left in between. The CDR3 reads CASAGIPYEQYF. Written as DNA, the CDR3 is TGTGCCAGTGCAGGGATACCCTACGAGCAGTACTTC.

V and J are TRBV6-1 and TRBJ2-7; D remains ambiguous. CDR1 MNHNS and CDR2 SASEGT come from the germline V gene. The length of the CDR3 is 11 residues. V lost 3 bases to trimming and J lost 4 bases, with 4 bases between them. As DNA, the CDR3 is TGTGCCAGCAGTGAGCAGTACGAGCAGTACTTC. Its translation: CASSEQYEQYF.

The chain recombines TRBV7-6 with TRBJ2-1; the match to TRBD2 covers 11 bases. V trimming: 5 bases; J trimming: 9 bases; junction bases outside the gene matches: 9. Germline V gene lookup returns CDR1 SGHVS and CDR2 FNYEAQ. CDR3 length: 15 amino acids. The CDR3 coding sequence is TGTGCCAGCAGCCGGGGACTAGCGGAGACCCGTGAGCAGTTCTTC. Its protein product is CASSRGLAETREQFF.

The chain carries TRBV6-5 and TRBJ1-5; TRBD1 matches at 9 bases. The CDR3 length is 14 residues. J was trimmed by 4 bases and V by 6 bases; bases with no gene match: 4. Looked up from germline, CDR1 is MNHEY and CDR2 is SVGAGI. This CDR3 is CASRQGAGNQPQHF. The CDR3 DNA reads as TGTGCCAGCAGACAGGGGGCCGGGAATCAGCCCCAGCATTTT.

The chain employs TRBV10-1 and TRBJ2-3; D possibly corresponds to TRBD1 (5 bases). The CDR3 is made up of 13 amino acids. The V end lost 4 bases, the J end lost 8 bases, and 13 bases lay between the germline ends. Germline loops: CDR1 WNHNN, CDR2 SYGVQD (reference sequence). The CDR3 sequence is CASSADTSGTQYF. The CDR3 DNA reads TGCGCCAGCAGTGCGGACACCTCGGGTACGCAGTATTTT.

On this clone itself: At one of its ends the junction is not consistent with the germline gene, which may arise from a read error. This chain links TRBV11-3 with TRBJ2-3; tentative D call: TRBD1 (6 bases). CDR1 is SGHNT, CDR2 YENEEA, per germline. CDR3 length: 14 residues. CDR3 nucleotide sequence: TGTGCCAGCAGCTTAGATATTGGGACATCCCGCTTGAATTTT. It translates to CASSLDIGTSRLNF.

Note on this clone: At one of its ends the junction is not consistent with the germline gene, which may arise from a read error. Other DNA variants within this sample encode the same CDR3. The rearrangement links TRBV5-1 to TRBJ1-1; TRBD1 is a possible D gene (6 bases). The germline V gene encodes CDR1 SGHRS and CDR2 YFSETQ. The CDR3 sequence is 14 residues long. The CDR3 loop is CASSLGHTNTEAFF. The CDR3 DNA sequence: TGCGCCAGCAGTTTGGGACATACTAACACTGAAGCTTTCTTT.

The rearrangement uses TRBV6-5 and TRBJ2-7; 7 bases line up with TRBD1. The CDR3 is made up of 12 amino acids. Germline CDR1 and CDR2: MNHEY and SVGAGI. V shed 6 bases, J shed 5 bases, and the junction held 4 bases outside the gene matches. The CDR3 DNA reads TGTGCCAGCAGGGGACAGCTGGACGAGCAGTACTTC. It encodes CASRGQLDEQYF.

The chain is built from TRBV5-1 and TRBJ2-3; 9 bases fit TRBD2. Germline trimming cut 1 base from V and 2 bases from J; bases unmatched to any gene: 5. Germline V gene sequence: CDR1 SGHRS, CDR2 YFSETQ. The CDR3 extends over 16 amino acids. The CDR3 DNA reads as TGCGCCAGCAGCTTGACCCCTAGCGGGACCACAGATACGCAGTATTTT. Translated: CASSLTPSGTTDTQYF.

V usage is TRBV6-2 or TRBV6-3 and J usage is TRBJ1-5; D uncertain. This CDR3 contains 13 residues. The V end lost 6 bases, the J end lost 6 bases, and 12 bases lay between the germline ends. The germline V gene encodes CDR1 MNHEY and CDR2 SVGEGT. The CDR3 region is CASSQEGIQPQHF. CDR3 coding DNA: TGTGCCAGCAGCCAGGAGGGAATTCAGCCCCAGCATTTT.

V gene TRBV15 combines with J gene TRBJ2-7, with TRBD2 matching 7 bases. With 8 bases clipped from V and 2 bases from J, the junction kept 9 bases outside the gene matches. Looked up from germline, CDR1 is LNHNV and CDR2 is YYDKDF (reference sequence). The CDR3 spans 14 residues. The CDR3 loop is CATRKGGDPYEQYF. As DNA, the CDR3 is TGTGCCACCCGTAAGGGAGGGGACCCCTACGAGCAGTACTTC.

The chain carries TRBV5-1 and TRBJ2-7; D perhaps matches TRBD1 (6 bases). CDR1 and CDR2 (germline): SGHRS, YFSETQ. Trimming pared 4 bases from V and 2 bases from J, leaving 10 bases between. The CDR3 length is 13 residues. CDR3 in DNA: TGCGCCAGCAGCCTCGGGGACACCTACGAGCAGTACTTC. The encoded protein is CASSLGDTYEQYF.

The V gene is TRBV5-8, the J gene TRBJ2-3, with 13 bases aligning to TRBD2. V was clipped by 0 bases and J by 0 bases; unmatched bases: 4. Looked up from germline, CDR1 is SGHTS and CDR2 is YDEGEE. CDR3 length equals 18 residues. The CDR3 loop is CASSLVGTSGASTDTQYF. CDR3 DNA sequence: TGTGCCAGCAGCTTGGTAGGGACTAGCGGGGCCAGCACAGATACGCAGTATTTT.

Only a few counts were recorded for this clone. V usage is TRBV2 and J usage is TRBJ2-4; no firm D call. Germline CDR1 SNHLY, CDR2 FYNNEI. V lost 5 bases, J lost 0 bases, and 8 bases lay in between. The CDR3 is made up of 14 amino acids. The CDR3 DNA is TGTGCCAGCAGTCCCCAGGAAGCCAAAAACATTCAGTACTTC. Its protein is CASSPQEAKNIQYF.

The chain links TRBV18 to TRBJ1-5; D not certain. The germline CDR1 and CDR2 sequences are KGHSH and LQKENI. CDR3 size: 13 residues. CDR3 bases: TGTGCAAGCCGGGCGAGGGGCAATCAGCCCCAGCATTTT. Translating gives CASRARGNQPQHF.

V gene TRBV12-3 or TRBV12-4 combines with J gene TRBJ1-1, with a tentative D call TRBD1 (6 bases). CDR3 length equals 11 residues. The ends were cut back, 3 bases at V and 10 bases at J, with 9 bases in the middle. CDR3 residues: CASSLLGAAFF. For the CDR3, the DNA is TGTGCCAGCAGTTTGCTGGGGGCAGCTTTCTTT.

The V and J genes are TRBV7-2 and TRBJ2-1, with no clear D. Germline CDR1 SGHTA, CDR2 FQGNSA. Trimming pared 3 bases from V and 7 bases from J, leaving 10 bases between. The CDR3 is made up of 13 amino acids. The CDR3 protein is CASSLSRRNEQFF. Written as DNA, the CDR3 is TGTGCCAGCAGCTTGAGCCGGCGGAATGAGCAGTTCTTC.

The CDR3 sequence is CASSFTGGRGVGNSPLHF. CDR3 nucleotide sequence: TGTGCCAGCAGCTTTACAGGGGGAAGAGGGGTGGGAAATTCACCCCTCCACTTT. This rearrangement joins TRBV5-5 to TRBJ1-6; TRBD1 aligns across 8 bases. The CDR3 is 18 residues long. CDR1 and CDR2 from the germline V gene are SGHKS and YYEKEE (reference sequence). Losses at the gene ends were 2 bases for V and 7 bases for J; bases not matched to a gene: 14.

The chain links TRBV5-6 to TRBJ1-1; TRBD1 matches at 9 bases. The CDR3 contains 16 residues. Germline trimming cut 0 bases from V and 0 bases from J; bases unmatched to any gene: 3. Germline V lookup: CDR1 SGHDT, CDR2 YYEEEE. The CDR3: CASSLAGTGLNTEAFF. The CDR3 DNA reads as TGTGCCAGCAGCTTGGCGGGGACAGGGTTGAACACTGAAGCTTTCTTT.

V and J are TRBV4-2 and TRBJ1-1, with 10 bases lining up with TRBD1. Germline values: CDR1 LGHNA, CDR2 YNFKEQ. Unmatched junction bases numbered 5, after V lost 3 bases and J lost 1 base. The CDR3 sequence is 16 residues long. The CDR3 DNA reads TGTGCCAGCAGCCAGGTTAGGACAGGGGGGAACACTGAAGCTTTCTTT. It codes for CASSQVRTGGNTEAFF.

The chain joins TRBV7-9 to TRBJ1-5, with 11 bases that match TRBD1. V was clipped by 5 bases and J by 4 bases; unmatched bases: 4. CDR3 length: 15 amino acids. Germline V gene lookup returns CDR1 SEHNR and CDR2 FQNEAQ (reference sequence). CDR3 bases: TGTGCCAGCAGCCCTGGGGACAGGGGGAATCAGCCCCAGCATTTT. Its protein is CASSPGDRGNQPQHF.

This clone showed up just a few times. The chain joins TRBV7-8 to TRBJ2-1, with D possibly being TRBD1 (5 bases). Germline CDR1 and CDR2: SGHVS and FQNEAQ. The CDR3 has 14 residues. The V end lost 2 bases, the J end lost 9 bases, and 14 bases lay between the germline ends. The CDR3 DNA is TGTGCCAGCAGCTTAAGGGGTCGTGAACGTGAGCAGTTCTTC. Amino acid sequence: CASSLRGREREQFF.

J is TRBJ1-2 and V is TRBV5-1; TRBD1 matches 7 bases. Trimming took 1 base from V and 3 from J; bases not matched to a gene: 3. The germline V gene encodes CDR1 SGHRS and CDR2 YFSETQ. This CDR3 comprises 14 residues. CDR3 loop: CASSLPQGDYGYTF. The CDR3 coding sequence is TGCGCCAGCAGCTTGCCGCAGGGGGACTATGGCTACACCTTC.